This T cell receptor (beta chain) was recovered during a study of T cell responses to AZD1222 COVID-19 vaccine. Study results and limitations: The span of vaccine-associated CD4 TCRs extended across spike, with dominance at 160-218 and 743-854. The reported proportion of spike-specific TCRs targeting unmutated variant regions was nearly half. Most donors were white British and more were female, and clonal diversity was possibly underestimated.

Concerning this clone itself: Antigen specificity is unknown.

The germline V and J ends were trimmed by 0 bases and 0 bases, with 15 bases remaining between them. Germline CDR1 reads MGHRA; CDR2 reads YSYEKL. This CDR3 contains 18 residues. Produced via immunoSEQ multiplex PCR; TCRdb's table is partial and in-frame only. The repertoire holds about 120,000 clones, with 75% to 90% as singletons. Both about-4-week and about-12-week second-dose recipients were combined. The sequence derives from an adult who received the AZD1222 COVID-19 vaccine. J is TRBJ1-5 and V is TRBV4-1; D gene ambiguous. Source: peripheral blood, taken 28 days after the second AZD1222 dose. The CDR3 is CASSQDETASYSNQPQHF. The CDR3 coding sequence is TGCGCCAGCAGCCAAGATGAGACGGCTTCGTATAGCAATCAGCCCCAGCATTTT.